This TCR beta chain was profiled in a study of OX40 agonist ivuxolimab in advanced cancers. Study background: Prior anti-PD-1, anti-PD-L1 or anti-CTLA-4 therapy did not bar entry, and about 38% had some.

Points from the study as a whole: Doses of 0.1 to 3.0 mg/kg were accompanied by clonal expansion of CD4+ and CD8+ blood T cells by week 6. Fewer expanded clones were found on average in CD4+ than in CD8+ T cells.

Assay used: immunoSEQ multiplex PCR; TCRdb lists only in-frame clones, some missing. The sample contains 45,000 to 55,000 clones, approximately 80% of which appear only once. A remark on this clone: Antigen unknown.

Trimming stripped 1 base from V and 4 bases from J, with 11 bases between. Germline CDR1 reads MNHNS; CDR2 reads SASEGT. This CDR3 has 15 amino acids. The sequencing here drew on CD4+ or CD8+ T cells sorted from blood, taken in a trial of the OX40 agonist ivuxolimab. This TCR was recovered from an adult with an advanced solid tumor such as melanoma, head and neck, liver or kidney cancer. The rearrangement uses TRBV6-1 and TRBJ1-5; D remains ambiguous. The CDR3 DNA follows: TGTGCCAGCAGTGAAGATGGCGGAATTAATCAGCCCCAGCATTTT. Protein: CASSEDGGINQPQHF.